This T cell receptor beta chain was profiled in a study of blood T cell repertoires in COVID-19. On the study more broadly: Collection of acute and convalescent COVID-19 samples took place in the United States, Italy and Spain. PBMCs, B-cell-depleted T cells, or T cells provided the cDNA or gDNA that made up the material.

Data came from immunoSEQ multiplex PCR; TCRdb stores just in-frame clones and leaves some out. Counted here are about 150,000 clones, about 85% occurring once; the ten biggest clones make up under 15%. CDR1 is LGHDT, CDR2 YNNKEL, per germline (reference sequence). V was pared by 3 bases and J by 3 bases, with 11 bases between. CDR3 length: 14 residues. This clone was detected only a few times. V is TRBV3-1 (or the pseudogene TRBV3-2) and J is TRBJ1-2, with D maybe TRBD1 (6 bases). This sequence originates from a man aged 65 to 85 who had recovered from COVID-19. Sequencing input: peripheral blood. The CDR3 bases are TGTGCCAGCAGCCACGGAGGACAGTACTATGGCTACACCTTC. Translated, it gives CASSHGGQYYGYTF.